This T cell receptor (beta chain) was observed in a study of blood T cell repertoires in COVID-19. In the original workflow: Reference gene primer amplification in the assay estimated nucleated cell counts. Sequenced by immunoSEQ multiplex PCR; TCRdb stores in-frame clones only, minus some. V and J calls and clone size are as listed in that table; D and trimming were resolved from the DNA. This sample has 150,000 to 200,000 clones, with about 86% found just once. Germline V CDR1 and CDR2: MNHEY, SVGAGI. V was trimmed by 6 bases and J by 0 bases, leaving 12 bases between them. The CDR3 runs to 15 residues.

The specimen sequenced was peripheral blood. This receptor was obtained from a man between 50 and 59 years old with active or convalescent COVID-19. The chain links TRBV6-5 to TRBJ1-5; the D gene is possibly TRBD1 (6 bases). The DNA of the CDR3 is TGTGCCAGCAGCTCAGGACAGCATAGCAATCAGCCCCAGCATTTT. Translated: CASSSGQHSNQPQHF.